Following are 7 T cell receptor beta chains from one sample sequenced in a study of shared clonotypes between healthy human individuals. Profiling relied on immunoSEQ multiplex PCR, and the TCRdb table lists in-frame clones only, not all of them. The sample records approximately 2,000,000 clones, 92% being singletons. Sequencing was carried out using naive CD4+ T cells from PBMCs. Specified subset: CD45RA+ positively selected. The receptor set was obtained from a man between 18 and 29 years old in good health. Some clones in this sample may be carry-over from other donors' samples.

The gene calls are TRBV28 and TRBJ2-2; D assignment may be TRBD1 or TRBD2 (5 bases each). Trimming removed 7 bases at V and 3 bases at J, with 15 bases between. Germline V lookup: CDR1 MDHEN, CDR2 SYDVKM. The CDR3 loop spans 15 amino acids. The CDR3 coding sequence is TGTGCCAGCATGAACGGCCTGGGGGACACCGGGGAGCTGTTTTTT. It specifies CASMNGLGDTGELFF.

The DNA of the CDR3 is TGTGCCAGCAGCTTAGGAGGGCGACGCGGCACAGATACGCAGTATTTT. Protein: CASSLGGRRGTDTQYF. V is TRBV13 and J is TRBJ2-3, with no clear D. There are 16 residues in the CDR3. V lost 0 bases, J lost 1 base, and 11 bases lay in between. Germline V gene data show CDR1 as PRHDT and CDR2 as FYEKMQ (reference sequence).

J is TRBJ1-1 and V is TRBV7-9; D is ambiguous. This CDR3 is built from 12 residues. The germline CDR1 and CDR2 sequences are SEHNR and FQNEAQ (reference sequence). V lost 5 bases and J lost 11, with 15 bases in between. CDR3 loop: CASSPKGAWAFF. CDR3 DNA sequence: TGTGCCAGCAGCCCAAAGGGAGCTTGGGCTTTCTTT.

CDR3 amino acids: CASNRANYGYTF. The DNA for the CDR3 is TGTGCCAGTAACCGGGCCAACTATGGCTACACCTTC. This chain uses TRBV6-1 with TRBJ1-2; no clear D gene. The CDR3 consists of 12 residues. Germline CDR1 reads MNHNS; CDR2 reads SASEGT. V was clipped by 9 bases and J by 2 bases, with 10 bases between them.

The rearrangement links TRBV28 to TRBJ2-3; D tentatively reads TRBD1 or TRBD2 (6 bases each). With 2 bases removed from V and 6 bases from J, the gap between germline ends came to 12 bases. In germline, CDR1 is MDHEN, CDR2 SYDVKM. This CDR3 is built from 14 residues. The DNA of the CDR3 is TGTGCCAGCAGTTTAAGGAGGGGGTTGGATACGCAGTATTTT. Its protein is CASSLRRGLDTQYF.

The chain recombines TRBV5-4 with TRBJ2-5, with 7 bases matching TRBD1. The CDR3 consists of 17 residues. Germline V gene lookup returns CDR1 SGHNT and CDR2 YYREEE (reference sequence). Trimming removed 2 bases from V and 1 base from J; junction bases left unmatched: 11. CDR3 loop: CASSFPHPQGIQETQYF. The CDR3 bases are TGTGCCAGCAGCTTCCCCCACCCACAGGGGATCCAAGAGACCCAGTACTTC.

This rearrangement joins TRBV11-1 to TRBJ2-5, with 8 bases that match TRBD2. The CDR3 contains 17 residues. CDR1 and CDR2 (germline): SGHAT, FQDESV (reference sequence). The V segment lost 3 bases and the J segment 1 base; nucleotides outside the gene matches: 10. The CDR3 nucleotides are TGTGCCAGCAGCTTCGGGTTAGCGGGGAGGTTCCAAGAGACCCAGTACTTC. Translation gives CASSFGLAGRFQETQYF.